Below are 24 T cell receptor beta chains sequenced from a single sample in a study of blood T cell repertoires in COVID-19. Here immunoSEQ multiplex PCR was the method, and the copy in TCRdb shows in-frame clones only, minus some. The profile shows more than 60,000 clones, around 80% of them singletons. Specimen: peripheral blood. Receptors were obtained from a man aged 50-60 years with COVID-19, enrolled during active disease.

The rearrangement joins TRBV10-2 to TRBJ1-1; tentatively, D is TRBD1 (6 bases). Germline CDR1 reads WSHSY; CDR2 reads SAAADI. V was cut by 7 bases and J by 4 bases, with 13 bases left in between. CDR3 length: 13 amino acids. This CDR3 is CASNRARGTEAFF. In DNA, the CDR3 is TGCGCCAGCAACAGGGCAAGGGGCACTGAAGCTTTCTTT.

V usage is TRBV19 and J usage is TRBJ1-2; 7 bases fit TRBD1. Germline loops: CDR1 LNHDA, CDR2 SQIVND (reference sequence). The length of the CDR3 is 13 residues. V was pared by 5 bases and J by 6 bases, with 6 bases of the junction left unmatched. The CDR3 here is CASSPRDRNGYTF. DNA for the CDR3: TGTGCCAGTAGTCCTCGGGACAGAAATGGCTACACCTTC.

This clone was seen a single time. This chain connects TRBV2 to TRBJ2-5; D might be TRBD1 (6 bases). V lost 6 bases, J lost 2 bases, and 16 bases lay in between. CDR1 is SNHLY, CDR2 FYNNEI, per germline. This CDR3 comprises 15 residues. The DNA of the CDR3 is TGTGCCAGCAGCGACGGACAGTCTGTACAAGAGACCCAGTACTTC. Amino acid sequence: CASSDGQSVQETQYF. The full variable domain, its missing parts supplied by reference TRBV2 and TRBJ2-5, is EPEVTQTPSHQVTQMGQEVILRCVPISNHLYFYWYRQILGQKVEFLVSFYNNEISEKSEIFDDQFSVERPDGSNFTLKIRSTKLEDSAMYFCASSDGQSVQETQYFGPGTRLLVL.

The V and J genes are TRBV10-1 and TRBJ2-1; TRBD1 matches 9 bases. V lost 6 bases, J lost 6 bases, and 6 bases stayed unmatched. Germline-derived CDR1 and CDR2 are WNHNN and SYGVQD (reference sequence). The CDR3 consists of 14 residues. CDR3 sequence: CASRPGTGSNEQFF. Written as DNA, the CDR3 is TGCGCCAGCAGACCGGGGACAGGGAGCAATGAGCAGTTCTTC.

V and J are TRBV3-1 (or the pseudogene TRBV3-2) and TRBJ1-1; no reliable D call. CDR1 and CDR2 (germline): LGHDT, YNNKEL (reference sequence). The CDR3 extends over 13 amino acids. V was shortened by 4 bases and J by 1 base, with 7 bases between the two germline ends. The CDR3: CASSRQRNTEAFF. CDR3 sequence (DNA): TGTGCCAGCAGCCGGCAGCGGAACACTGAAGCTTTCTTT.

The chain combines TRBV9 with TRBJ2-3; 7 bases are a match to TRBD2. Germline V gene data show CDR1 as SGDLS and CDR2 as YYNGEE. V lost 4 bases to trimming and J lost 7 bases; unmatched junction nucleotides: 9. CDR3 size: 14 residues. This CDR3 reads CASSSTSAGYTQYF. The CDR3 DNA reads TGTGCCAGCAGCTCTACTAGCGCTGGGTATACGCAGTATTTT.

The rearrangement joins TRBV12-5 to TRBJ2-2; 9 bases map to TRBD1. The V gene end was trimmed by 4 bases and the J gene end by 2 bases; junction bases not matched to a gene: 11. Germline CDR1 reads LGHNT; CDR2 reads FRNRAP. The CDR3 consists of 18 residues. This CDR3 reads CASGSWTGASGNTGELFF. The CDR3 DNA follows: TGTGCTAGTGGTTCCTGGACAGGGGCTTCTGGTAACACCGGGGAGCTGTTTTTT.

The J gene is TRBJ2-7, the V gene TRBV7-3, with 10 bases that match TRBD1. The germline gives CDR1 SGHTA, CDR2 FQGTGA. The CDR3 has 15 amino acids. V dropped 5 bases and J dropped 5; count of bases not matched to a gene: 9. The CDR3 DNA is TGTGCCAGCAGCCTTTCCGGGACAGGGGTGGACGAGCAGTACTTC. Protein product: CASSLSGTGVDEQYF. Full variable domain (missing parts from reference TRBV7-3 and TRBJ2-7): GAGVSQTPSNKVTEKGKYVELRCDPISGHTALYWYRQSLGQGPEFLIYFQGTGAADDSGLPNDRFFAVRPEGSVSTLKIQRTERGDSAVYLCASSLSGTGVDEQYFGPGTRLTVT.

CDR3 region: CASSYSTVSEAFF. CDR3 bases: TGTGCCAGCAGTTACTCGACAGTCAGTGAAGCTTTCTTT. The V and J genes are TRBV6-6 and TRBJ1-1; D perhaps matches TRBD1 (5 bases). Looked up from germline, CDR1 is MNHNY and CDR2 is SVGAGI (reference sequence). Deletions cut 0 bases from V and 7 bases from J, with 9 bases between. The CDR3 spans 13 residues.

V usage is TRBV5-1 and J usage is TRBJ2-3; 7 positions match TRBD2. Germline CDR1 and CDR2: SGHRS and YFSETQ. Unmatched junction bases numbered 6, after V lost 3 bases and J lost 2 bases. This CDR3 spans 15 amino acids. The CDR3 is CASSSLAEATDTQYF. DNA for the CDR3: TGCGCCAGCAGCTCGCTAGCGGAGGCCACAGATACGCAGTATTTT. Filled out from reference TRBV5-1 and TRBJ2-3, the complete variable domain reads KAGVTQTPRYLIKTRGQQVTLSCSPISGHRSVSWYQQTPGQGLQFLFEYFSETQRNKGNFPGRFSGRQFSNSRSEMNVSTLELGDSALYLCASSSLAEATDTQYFGPGTRLTVL.

The chain recombines TRBV5-6 with TRBJ1-2; the D gene is possibly TRBD1 (5 bases). The germline gives CDR1 SGHDT, CDR2 YYEEEE. The CDR3 length is 15 residues. Trimming removed 4 bases from V and 4 bases from J, with 17 bases in between. This CDR3 reads CASSPPAGKIYGYTF. Here the CDR3 DNA reads TGTGCCAGCAGCCCCCCGGCAGGGAAGATCTATGGCTACACCTTC.

The chain recombines TRBV13 with TRBJ2-7, with TRBD2 as a possible D gene (5 bases). CDR3 size: 15 residues. Trimming removed 5 bases from V and 6 bases from J, with 20 bases in between. Germline V CDR1 and CDR2: PRHDT, FYEKMQ (reference sequence). The CDR3 spells CASSPTLASTVEQYF. The CDR3, as DNA: TGTGCCAGCAGCCCAACTTTAGCGTCGACTGTCGAGCAGTACTTC.

This clone was found a few times. The chain links TRBV6-5 to TRBJ2-3, with D tentatively TRBD1 (5 bases). There are 14 residues in the CDR3. The V end lost 5 bases, the J end lost 6 bases, and 15 bases lay between the germline ends. CDR1 is MNHEY and CDR2 is SVGAGI in the germline V gene. The CDR3: CASSPLQGRDTQYF. In DNA form, the CDR3 reads TGTGCCAGCAGTCCCCTGCAGGGTAGGGATACGCAGTATTTT.

In this sample, this clone turned up once. This chain joins TRBV7-3 and TRBJ2-3, with 9 bases lining up with TRBD2. This CDR3 has 15 amino acids. CDR1 is SGHTA, CDR2 FQGTGA, per germline. After removal of 5 bases from V and 5 bases from J, the junction contained 8 bases not matched to a gene. DNA of the CDR3: TGTGCCAGCAGCGTGATAGCGGGGGTAGGAGATACGCAGTATTTT. Residues: CASSVIAGVGDTQYF.

This sequence joins TRBV19 and TRBJ2-4; D unresolved. Trimming cost V 3 bases and J 9 bases, with 9 bases left between them. The CDR3 consists of 12 residues. Germline lookup yields CDR1 LNHDA and CDR2 SQIVND (reference sequence). The chain's CDR3 is CASSIPYGIQYF. In nucleotides, the CDR3 is TGTGCCAGTAGTATTCCCTACGGCATTCAGTACTTC.

The chain has TRBV7-2 and TRBJ1-1; possible D gene TRBD1, 6 bases. Looked up from germline, CDR1 is SGHTA and CDR2 is FQGNSA. V lost 5 bases and J 7 bases, leaving 14 bases between the germline ends. The CDR3 totals 13 residues. In nucleotides, the CDR3 is TGTGCCAGCAGCCAATCAACAGGGAGTGAAGCTTTCTTT. Translated: CASSQSTGSEAFF.

V usage is TRBV9 and J usage is TRBJ1-1, with TRBD1 identical over 10 bases. With 4 bases clipped from V and 4 bases from J, the junction kept 7 bases outside the gene matches. There are 15 residues in the CDR3. CDR1 and CDR2 from the germline V gene are SGDLS and YYNGEE. The CDR3 sequence: CASSPHGQGGTEAFF. The DNA for the CDR3 is TGTGCCAGCAGCCCACATGGACAGGGGGGCACTGAAGCTTTCTTT.

Written as DNA, the CDR3 is TGCGCCAGCAGCCTGGGACAGGGGCCCCAGCATTTT. This gives the protein CASSLGQGPQHF. The rearrangement uses TRBV5-1 and TRBJ1-5; 9 bases align to TRBD1. The CDR3 runs 12 residues. Per the germline V gene, CDR1 is SGHRS and CDR2 is YFSETQ. V gave up 4 bases and J gave up 9 bases; unmatched junction bases: 2.

The chain has TRBV19 and TRBJ1-2; TRBD1 matches 9 bases. With 5 bases clipped from V and 7 bases from J, the junction kept 11 bases outside the gene matches. CDR3 length equals 15 residues. CDR1 LNHDA and CDR2 SQIVND come from the germline V gene (reference sequence). CDR3 sequence (DNA): TGTGCCAGTAGTGGGGACATGACAGGGGGAGGTGGCTACACCTTC. Its protein is CASSGDMTGGGGYTF. Full variable domain (missing parts from reference TRBV19 and TRBJ1-2): DGGITQSPKYLFRKEGQNVTLSCEQNLNHDAMYWYRQDPGQGLRLIYYSQIVNDFQKGDIAEGYSVSREKKESFPLTVTSAQKNPTAFYLCASSGDMTGGGGYTFGSGTRLTVV.

The CDR3 DNA follows: TGTGCCAGCAGCTTAGCCCACACCTCTGGGGCCAACGTCCTGACTTTC. Its translation: CASSLAHTSGANVLTF. This sequence joins TRBV7-3 and TRBJ2-6, with no clear D. V lost 2 bases and J lost 0, with 8 bases in between. The CDR3 length is 16 residues. Germline V gene lookup returns CDR1 SGHTA and CDR2 FQGTGA.

The chain has TRBV5-1 and TRBJ2-7; D not certain. The CDR3 length is 14 residues. Germline lookup yields CDR1 SGHRS and CDR2 YFSETQ. Trimming pared 0 bases from V and 2 bases from J, leaving 9 bases between. The DNA of the CDR3 is TGCGCCAGCAGCTTGGAAGGCGGAACCTACGAGCAGTACTTC. Protein product: CASSLEGGTYEQYF.

This clone was seen just once. V gene TRBV19 combines with J gene TRBJ1-4; TRBD1 is a possible D gene (6 bases). V was trimmed by 4 bases and J by 5 bases, leaving 17 bases between them. Germline CDR1 and CDR2: LNHDA and SQIVND (reference sequence). The CDR3 covers 16 residues. The CDR3 sequence is CASSTHPGEGNEKLFF. The CDR3, as DNA: TGTGCCAGTAGTACTCATCCAGGGGAGGGGAATGAAAAACTGTTTTTT.

The CDR3 sequence is CASSLYQGGRNEQFF. For the CDR3, the DNA is TGTGCCAGCAGCCTCTACCAAGGCGGGAGAAATGAGCAGTTCTTC. The V gene is TRBV2, the J gene TRBJ2-1; 7 bases align to TRBD2. This CDR3 comprises 15 residues. Trimming cost V 6 bases and J 7 bases; bases outside gene matches: 12. CDR1 is SNHLY, CDR2 FYNNEI, per germline.

The V gene is TRBV18, the J gene TRBJ2-7, with D tentatively TRBD2 (5 bases). With 4 bases removed from V and 5 bases from J, the gap between germline ends came to 21 bases. The CDR3 sequence is 16 residues long. Looked up from germline, CDR1 is KGHSH and CDR2 is LQKENI. CDR3 loop: CASSLQSSDNFNEQYF. CDR3 nucleotides: TGTGCCAGCTCACTACAGAGTAGCGACAATTTTAACGAGCAGTACTTC.